The 12 T cell receptor beta chains listed next were all sequenced from one sample in a study of radiation and T cells in renal cell carcinoma. The time point denotes: blood 4 weeks post-SBRT, at nephrectomy. Treatment noted: 15 Gy SBRT to primary tumor, nephrectomy 4 weeks later. Sequenced by immunoSEQ multiplex PCR; TCRdb stores in-frame clones only, minus some. The sample contains tens of thousands of clones, 65% to 85% of which appear only once. Sequences were derived from blood, sampled from a patient whose treatment included radiotherapy and nephrectomy. The receptors derive from a man in his sixties with renal cell carcinoma.

V usage is TRBV9 and J usage is TRBJ1-4; TRBD1 might be the D (5 bases). V was shortened by 5 bases and J by 8 bases, with 16 bases between the two germline ends. This CDR3 spans 14 amino acids. Germline V gene sequence: CDR1 SGDLS, CDR2 YYNGEE. CDR3 sequence reads: CASSGDFLGEKLFF. The CDR3 nucleotides are TGTGCCAGCAGTGGGGACTTCTTGGGGGAAAAACTGTTTTTT.

This chain connects TRBV9 to TRBJ1-3, with TRBD1 as a possible D gene (5 bases). Germline V gives CDR1 SGDLS, CDR2 YYNGEE. This CDR3 is built from 19 residues. Trimming pared 0 bases from V and 0 bases from J, leaving 19 bases between. The CDR3 DNA sequence: TGTGCCAGCAGCGTAGCGGTTCGCGAACCAGGGATCTCTGGAAACACCATATATTTT. Translation: CASSVAVREPGISGNTIYF.

In its sample, this clone was seen a few times. The chain employs TRBV5-1 and TRBJ1-3, with D possibly TRBD1 on 5 matching bases. This CDR3 is built from 14 residues. The V and J ends lost 4 bases and 3 bases respectively, with 11 bases between them. CDR1 and CDR2 (germline): SGHRS, YFSETQ. CDR3 region: CASSEQGGGNTIYF. Here the CDR3 DNA reads TGCGCCAGCAGCGAGCAGGGAGGTGGAAACACCATATATTTT.

The sample holds a few counts of this clone. This CDR3 is CASSQMTGGQYYGYTF. CDR3 bases: TGCGCCAGCAGCCAAATGACAGGGGGTCAGTACTATGGCTACACCTTC. This sequence joins TRBV4-3 and TRBJ1-2, with 9 bases aligning to TRBD1. Germline assignment: CDR1 LGHNA and CDR2 YSLEER. CDR3 size: 16 residues. Trimming at V came to 2 bases and at J to 3 bases, leaving 7 bases not matched to a gene.

The J gene is TRBJ1-4, the V gene TRBV7-9; weak D call: TRBD1 (6 bases). This CDR3 has 15 residues. Germline CDR1 reads SEHNR; CDR2 reads FQNEAQ (reference sequence). The ends were cut back, 5 bases at V and 2 bases at J, with 12 bases in the middle. CDR3 nucleotides: TGTGCCAGCAGCGGCGGTGGGGGCACTAATGAAAAACTGTTTTTT. Translated, it gives CASSGGGGTNEKLFF.

This clone was observed a handful of times. The chain is built from TRBV7-2 and TRBJ1-1, with D unresolved. V was trimmed by 2 bases and J by 7 bases, leaving 11 bases between them. The length of the CDR3 is 13 residues. CDR1 and CDR2 from the germline V gene are SGHTA and FQGNSA. CDR3 coding DNA: TGTGCCAGCAGCTTATCAAGACACCGTGAAGCTTTCTTT. Translated, it gives CASSLSRHREAFF.

The CDR3 loop is CASSHGQAIDEQFF. The CDR3 nucleotides read TGTGCCAGCAGCCATGGACAGGCTATCGATGAGCAGTTCTTC. The rearrangement uses TRBV11-3 and TRBJ2-1, with 7 bases that match TRBD1. The V and J ends lost 5 bases and 8 bases, in that order; junction bases with no gene match: 9. The CDR3 has 14 residues. Looked up from germline, CDR1 is SGHNT and CDR2 is YENEEA.

V gene TRBV18 combines with J gene TRBJ2-7; D is perhaps TRBD1 or TRBD2 (5 bases each). Trimming shortened V by 3 bases and J by 6 bases, and 9 bases separated the two germline ends. The CDR3 spans 12 residues. From germline, CDR1 is KGHSH and CDR2 LQKENI. The DNA for the CDR3 is TGTGCCAGCTCACCCACCGGGGCCGAGCAGTACTTC. This translates into CASSPTGAEQYF.

The rearrangement links TRBV14 to TRBJ2-7, with TRBD1 identical over 7 bases. Germline values: CDR1 SGHDN, CDR2 FVKESK. This CDR3 region has 14 residues. V gave up 4 bases and J gave up 0 bases; unmatched junction bases: 3. The CDR3 is CASSPDRASYEQYF. The CDR3 nucleotides are TGTGCCAGCAGCCCCGACAGGGCCTCCTACGAGCAGTACTTC.

The V gene is TRBV6-1, the J gene TRBJ1-5; D not resolved. Germline V lookup: CDR1 MNHNS, CDR2 SASEGT. Trimming removed 4 bases from V and 1 base from J, with 5 bases in between. The CDR3 is 13 residues long. The CDR3 sequence: CASSAWSNQPQHF. CDR3 nucleotides: TGTGCCAGCAGTGCGTGGAGCAATCAGCCCCAGCATTTT.

The chain is built from TRBV9 and TRBJ1-1; D may be TRBD1 (5 bases). From germline, CDR1 is SGDLS and CDR2 YYNGEE. Trimming pared 1 base from V and 2 bases from J, leaving 12 bases between. The CDR3 is 15 amino acids. CDR3 sequence (DNA): TGTGCCAGCAGCGTAAATACCGGGGCCAACACTGAAGCTTTCTTT. Translating gives CASSVNTGANTEAFF.

The gene calls are TRBV7-2 and TRBJ2-7; D may be TRBD2 (7 bases). The CDR3 length is 15 residues. V lost 5 bases, J lost 7 bases, and 21 bases lay in between. Looked up from germline, CDR1 is SGHTA and CDR2 is FQGNSA. CDR3 in DNA: TGTGCCAGCAGCCCCCCCCGGGGGGCCCGAGGGGAGCAGTACTTC. Translating gives CASSPPRGARGEQYF.